The rows below give T cell receptor beta chains drawn from one sample of a study of cytomegalovirus exposure and HLA in healthy donors. The data were produced by immunoSEQ multiplex PCR, yet TCRdb's version contains in-frame clones alone and is incomplete. The sample has tens of thousands of clones; approximately 75% are singletons. Sequencing input: PBMCs. These receptors originate from a middle-aged woman in good health and CMV-seropositive. Both conserved end residues are part of each CDR3. D genes are given only for firm matches. Clone size is given for some rows only: seen once, a few or many times, or a class if the clone is expanded.

>few|.|TRBV5-5|TRBJ2-7
TGTGCCAGCAGCCAGGAGGGTGGGGCCTACGAGCAGTACTTC
CASSQEGGAYEQYF
>.|.|TRBV2|TRBJ2-5
TGTGCCAGCAAGATAACCGCGGAAGAGACCCAGTACTTC
CASKITAEETQYF
>.|.|TRBV5-1|TRBJ1-2
TGCGCCAGCAGCTTGGATCAGGGGCGCGACTATGGCTACACCTTC
CASSLDQGRDYGYTF
>.|.|TRBV9|TRBJ1-1
TGTGCCAGCAGCGTAGGGGGGCGTGAAGCTTTCTTT
CASSVGGREAFF
>.|TRBD2|TRBV5-1|TRBJ2-3
TGCGCCAGCAGCTCGGGACTATCCCCTTCTAGCACAGATACGCAGTATTTT
CASSSGLSPSSTDTQYF
>.|TRBD2|TRBV4-2|TRBJ2-7
TGTGCCAGCAGCCAATTAAGCGGGGGGCAAGGCGAGCAGTACTTC
CASSQLSGGQGEQYF
>.|.|TRBV5-8|TRBJ1-2
TGTGCCAGCAGCTTGACCATCAGGGGTGGCTACACCTTC
CASSLTIRGGYTF
>.|.|TRBV7-2|TRBJ1-5
TGTGCCAGCAGCCTCCCGGGGTACAATCAGCCCCAGCATTTT
CASSLPGYNQPQHF
>.|TRBD2|TRBV7-3|TRBJ2-1
TGTGCCAGCAGCTTAAGCGGGGGGGGTTACAATGAGCAGTTCTTC
CASSLSGGGYNEQFF
>.|TRBD1|TRBV7-3|TRBJ2-2
TGTGCCAGCAGTCCGACAGGGGCCGGGGAGCTGTTTTTT
CASSPTGAGELFF
>.|TRBD2|TRBV19|TRBJ2-5
TGTGCCAGTAGTACCCGGCCTTTTACTAGCGGGGCCAGGGAGACCCAGTACTTC
CASSTRPFTSGARETQYF
>.|.|TRBV9|TRBJ1-6
TGTGCCAGCAGCCGGGGTGGGCAGGGGACAAATTCACCCCTCCACTTT
CASSRGGQGTNSPLHF
>once|.|TRBV27|TRBJ2-2
TGTGCCAGCAGTTTACTCCGCGTCACCGGGGAGCTGTTTTTT
CASSLLRVTGELFF
>.|.|TRBV5-1|TRBJ1-4
TGCGCCAGCAGCTTGGCCAGTGAGGCCCGGGAAAAACTGTTTTTT
CASSLASEAREKLFF
>.|.|TRBV9|TRBJ2-7
TGTGCCAGCAGCGGGGGGCCCTCCTACGAGCAGTACTTC
CASSGGPSYEQYF
>.|TRBD1|TRBV6-4|TRBJ1-1
TGTGCCAGCAGTTTGACAGGGGACACTGAAGCTTTCTTT
CASSLTGDTEAFF
>few|.|TRBV5-5|TRBJ2-3
TGTGCCAGCAGCTTCGCGGCGGGAAGGGACCCAGATACGCAGTATTTT
CASSFAAGRDPDTQYF
>few|.|TRBV29-1|TRBJ2-3
TGCAGCGTTGACTTTCCTAGCACAGATACGCAGTATTTT
CSVDFPSTDTQYF
>.|.|TRBV6-7|TRBJ2-7
TGTGCCAGCAACCTTGACTCAGTCTCCTACGAGCAGTACTTC
CASNLDSVSYEQYF
>.|TRBD1|TRBV29-1|TRBJ1-1
TGCAGCGCTTCAGGGGGATGGGGCATGAACACTGAAGCTTTCTTT
CSASGGWGMNTEAFF
>.|TRBD1|TRBV9|TRBJ1-4
TGTGCCAGCAGCGTAGGGACAGGGGGGACTGCAACTAATGAAAAACTGTTTTTT
CASSVGTGGTATNEKLFF
>.|.|TRBV7-6|TRBJ2-7
TGTGCCAGCAGCTCAGGCCCGGGGATGTGGGACGAGCAGTACTTC
CASSSGPGMWDEQYF
>.|.|TRBV7-3|TRBJ1-1
TGTGCCAACAGCTTAGCGGCAGTGAACACTGAAGCTTTCTTT
CANSLAAVNTEAFF
>few|TRBD2|TRBV2|TRBJ2-5
TGTGCCAGCAGTGAAGCGCGGGGGTGGGAGACCCAGTACTTC
CASSEARGWETQYF
>.|.|TRBV6-1|TRBJ2-7
TGTGCCAGCAGTGAAGTGGAGGGATCCTACGAGCAGTACTTC
CASSEVEGSYEQYF
>.|TRBD2|TRBV7-3|TRBJ2-5
TGTGCCAGCAGCTTTACGGGGGGGGAGACCCAGTACTTC
CASSFTGGETQYF
>few|.|TRBV6-4|TRBJ2-1
TGTGCCAGCAGTGAAGGAAGGGGTACAGCCGATGAGCAGTTCTTC
CASSEGRGTADEQFF
>.|TRBD1|TRBV6-5|TRBJ1-2
TGTGCCAGCAGTTACGACAGGGGGACTGAACTTGGCTACACCTTC
CASSYDRGTELGYTF
>.|.|TRBV9|TRBJ2-2
TGTGCCAGCAGCCCTAGGCTGGCCGGGGAGCTGTTTTTT
CASSPRLAGELFF
>.|.|TRBV19|TRBJ2-4
TGTGCCAGTAGTCTCCAGGATAGCATTCAGTACTTC
CASSLQDSIQYF
>.|TRBD1|TRBV7-9|TRBJ1-2
TGTGCCAGCAGCCTAACGGGACAGGGCTATGGCTACACCTTC
CASSLTGQGYGYTF
>few|TRBD1|TRBV6-5|TRBJ2-1
TGTGCCAGCCAGGACAGGGATTACAATGAGCAGTTCTTC
CASQDRDYNEQFF
>.|TRBD1|TRBV4-1|TRBJ2-7
TGCGCCAGCAGCCAAGTGACAGGGGTAAGCTACGAGCAGTACTTC
CASSQVTGVSYEQYF
>few|TRBD2|TRBV2|TRBJ2-3
TGTGCCAGCAACCGGCTAGCGGGGGTCCCAACGGGGACAGATACGCAGTATTTT
CASNRLAGVPTGTDTQYF
>.|.|TRBV19|TRBJ1-2
TGTGCCAGTAGTCCCGAGACGAGGGGGGGATATGGCTACACCTTC
CASSPETRGGYGYTF
>.|.|TRBV18|TRBJ1-5
TGTGCCAGCTCACCGCCCGGGGGGCATCAGCCCCAGCATTTT
CASSPPGGHQPQHF
>.|TRBD1|TRBV7-9|TRBJ1-1
TGTGCCAGCGCGAGTGGGGGGACAGGGGCGGGGGCTTTCTTT
CASASGGTGAGAFF
>.|TRBD1|TRBV2|TRBJ1-6
TGTGCCAGCATAAGGACAGGGGGTCTTTCACCCCTCCACTTT
CASIRTGGLSPLHF
>.|TRBD1|TRBV6-6|TRBJ1-5
TGTGCCAGCAGTTACACAGGGGGGGTTGGACAGCCCCAGCATTTT
CASSYTGGVGQPQHF
>.|.|TRBV5-4|TRBJ2-7
TGTGCCAGCAGCTTGGATCGCTACGAGCAGTACTTC
CASSLDRYEQYF
>few|TRBD1|TRBV5-1|TRBJ2-3
TGCGCCAGCAGCCGACAGGGGAGCACAGATACGCAGTATTTT
CASSRQGSTDTQYF
>.|TRBD1|TRBV5-1|TRBJ2-7
TGCGCCAGCAGCTTCGACAGGGTGGGCGACGAGCAGTACTTC
CASSFDRVGDEQYF